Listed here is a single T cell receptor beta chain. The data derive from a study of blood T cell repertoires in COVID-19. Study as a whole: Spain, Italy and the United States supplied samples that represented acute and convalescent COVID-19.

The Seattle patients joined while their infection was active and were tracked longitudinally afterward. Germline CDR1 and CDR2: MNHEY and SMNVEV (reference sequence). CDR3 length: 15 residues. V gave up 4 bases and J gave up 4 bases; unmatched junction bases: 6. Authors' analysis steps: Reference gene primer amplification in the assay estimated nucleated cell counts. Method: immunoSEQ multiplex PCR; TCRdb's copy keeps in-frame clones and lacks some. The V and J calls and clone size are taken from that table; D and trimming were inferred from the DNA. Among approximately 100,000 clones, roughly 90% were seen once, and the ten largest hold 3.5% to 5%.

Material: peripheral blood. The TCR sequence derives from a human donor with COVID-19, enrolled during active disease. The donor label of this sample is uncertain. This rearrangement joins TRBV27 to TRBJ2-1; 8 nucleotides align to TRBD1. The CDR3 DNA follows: TGTGCCAGCAGTTCAAGACAGGGGCGTTACAATGAGCAGTTCTTC. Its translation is CASSSRQGRYNEQFF.